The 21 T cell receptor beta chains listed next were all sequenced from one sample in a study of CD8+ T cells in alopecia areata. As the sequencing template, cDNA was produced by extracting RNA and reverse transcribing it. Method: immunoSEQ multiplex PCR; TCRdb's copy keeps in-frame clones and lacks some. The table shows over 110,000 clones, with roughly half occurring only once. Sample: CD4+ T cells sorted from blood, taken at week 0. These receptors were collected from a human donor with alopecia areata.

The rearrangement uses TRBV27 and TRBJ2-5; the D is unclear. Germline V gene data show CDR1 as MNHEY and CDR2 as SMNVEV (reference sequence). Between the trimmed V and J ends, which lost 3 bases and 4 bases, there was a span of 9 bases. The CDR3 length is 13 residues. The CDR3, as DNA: TGTGCCAGCAGTTTGGGGTTCTCAGAGACCCAGTACTTC. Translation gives CASSLGFSETQYF.

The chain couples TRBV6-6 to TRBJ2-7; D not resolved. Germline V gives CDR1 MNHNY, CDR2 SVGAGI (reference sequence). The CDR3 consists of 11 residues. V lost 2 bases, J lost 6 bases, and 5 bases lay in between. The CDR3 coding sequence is TGTGCCAGCAGTTACATCAGCGAGCAGTACTTC. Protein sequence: CASSYISEQYF.

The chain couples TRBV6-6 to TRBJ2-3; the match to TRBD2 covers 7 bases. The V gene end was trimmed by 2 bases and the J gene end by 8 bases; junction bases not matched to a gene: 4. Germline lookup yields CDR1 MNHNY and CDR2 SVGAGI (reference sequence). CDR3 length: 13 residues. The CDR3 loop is CASSYAGLPTQYF. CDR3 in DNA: TGTGCCAGCAGTTACGCGGGACTACCTACGCAGTATTTT.

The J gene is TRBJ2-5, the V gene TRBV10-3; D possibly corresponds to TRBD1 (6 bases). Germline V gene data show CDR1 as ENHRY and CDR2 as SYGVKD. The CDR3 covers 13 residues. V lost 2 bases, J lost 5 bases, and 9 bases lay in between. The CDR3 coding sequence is TGTGCCATCAGTGAGAATACAGGGGAGACCCAGTACTTC. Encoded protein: CAISENTGETQYF.

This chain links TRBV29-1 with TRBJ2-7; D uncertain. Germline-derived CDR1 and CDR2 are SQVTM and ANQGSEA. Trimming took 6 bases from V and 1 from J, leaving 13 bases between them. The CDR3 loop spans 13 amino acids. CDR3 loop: CSVRSRMSYEQYF. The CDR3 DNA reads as TGCAGCGTGAGGAGCAGGATGTCCTACGAGCAGTACTTC.

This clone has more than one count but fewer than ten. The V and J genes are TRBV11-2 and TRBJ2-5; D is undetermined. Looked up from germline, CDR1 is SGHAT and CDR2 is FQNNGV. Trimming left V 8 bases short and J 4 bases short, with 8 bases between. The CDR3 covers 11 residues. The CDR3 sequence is CASGSPETQYF. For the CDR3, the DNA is TGTGCCAGCGGGTCCCCAGAGACCCAGTACTTC.

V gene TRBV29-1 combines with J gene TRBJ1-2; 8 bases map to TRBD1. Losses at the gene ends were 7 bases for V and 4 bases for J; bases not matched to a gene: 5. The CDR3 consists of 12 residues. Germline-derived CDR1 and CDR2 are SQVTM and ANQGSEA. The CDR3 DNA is TGCAGCGGGACAGGGCCTAGCTATGGCTACACCTTC. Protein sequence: CSGTGPSYGYTF.

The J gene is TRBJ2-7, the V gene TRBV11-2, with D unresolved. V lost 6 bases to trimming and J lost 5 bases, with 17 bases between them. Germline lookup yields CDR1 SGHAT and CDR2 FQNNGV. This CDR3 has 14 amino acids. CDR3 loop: CASRRLGPMDEQYF. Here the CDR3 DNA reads TGTGCCAGCAGAAGATTAGGGCCTATGGACGAGCAGTACTTC. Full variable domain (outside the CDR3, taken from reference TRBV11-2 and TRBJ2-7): EAGVAQSPRYKIIEKRQSVAFWCNPISGHATLYWYQQILGQGPKLLIQFQNNGVVDDSQLPKDRFSAERLKGVDSTLKIQPAKLEDSAVYLCASRRLGPMDEQYFGPGTRLTVT.

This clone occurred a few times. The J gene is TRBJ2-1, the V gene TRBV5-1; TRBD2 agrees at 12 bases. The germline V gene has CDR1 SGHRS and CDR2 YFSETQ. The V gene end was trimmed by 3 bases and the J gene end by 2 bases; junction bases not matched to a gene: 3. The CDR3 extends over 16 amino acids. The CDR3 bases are TGCGCCAGCAGCTCTAGCGGGAGGGCCGCCTACAATGAGCAGTTCTTC. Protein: CASSSSGRAAYNEQFF.

The CDR3 DNA follows: TGCGCCAGCAGCCAAGGTGGGGGCGCGGCGACTGAAGCTTTCTTT. As protein: CASSQGGGAATEAFF. The chain uses TRBV4-3 and TRBJ1-1; perhaps TRBD1 as D (6 bases). The CDR3 runs to 15 residues. V was cut by 1 base and J by 5 bases, with 14 bases left in between. Germline V gene data show CDR1 as LGHNA and CDR2 as YSLEER.

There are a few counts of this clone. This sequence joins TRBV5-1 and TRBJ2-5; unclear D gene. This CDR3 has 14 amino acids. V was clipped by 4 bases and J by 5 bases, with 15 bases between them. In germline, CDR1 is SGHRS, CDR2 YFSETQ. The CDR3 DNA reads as TGCGCCAGCAGCCTCCTCGGCCGACCGGAGACCCAGTACTTC. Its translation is CASSLLGRPETQYF.

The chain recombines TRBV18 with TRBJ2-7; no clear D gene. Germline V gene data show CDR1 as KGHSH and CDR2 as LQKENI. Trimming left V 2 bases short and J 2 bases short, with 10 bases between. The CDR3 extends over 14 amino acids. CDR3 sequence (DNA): TGTGCCAGCTCACCAACGTACCAGACCTACGAGCAGTACTTC. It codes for CASSPTYQTYEQYF.

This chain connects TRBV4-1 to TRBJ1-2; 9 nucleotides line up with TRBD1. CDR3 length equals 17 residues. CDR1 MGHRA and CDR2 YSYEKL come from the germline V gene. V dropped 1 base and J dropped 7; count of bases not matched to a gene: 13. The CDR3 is CASSQGGLGQGFSGYTF. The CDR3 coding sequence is TGCGCCAGCAGCCAAGGTGGTTTGGGACAGGGTTTCTCTGGCTACACCTTC.

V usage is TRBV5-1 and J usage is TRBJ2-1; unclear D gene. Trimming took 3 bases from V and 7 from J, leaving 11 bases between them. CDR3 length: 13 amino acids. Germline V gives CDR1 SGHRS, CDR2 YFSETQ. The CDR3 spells CASSYPVGNEQFF. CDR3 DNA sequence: TGCGCCAGCAGCTACCCGGTGGGGAATGAGCAGTTCTTC.

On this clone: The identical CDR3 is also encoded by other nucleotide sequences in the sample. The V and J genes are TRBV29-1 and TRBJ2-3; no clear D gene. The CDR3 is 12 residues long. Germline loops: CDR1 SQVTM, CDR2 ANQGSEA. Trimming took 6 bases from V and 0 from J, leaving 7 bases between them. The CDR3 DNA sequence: TGCAGCGTCGGACCTAGCACAGATACGCAGTATTTT. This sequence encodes CSVGPSTDTQYF.

The CDR3 nucleotides read TGTGCCAGCAGTGTAAGACTAGCGGGAGGGGGTGAGCAGTTCTTC. It encodes CASSVRLAGGGEQFF. The chain links TRBV25-1 to TRBJ2-1; 14 positions match TRBD2. CDR1 MGHDK and CDR2 SYGVNS come from the germline V gene. J lost 9 bases, V lost 4 bases, and 5 bases had no gene match. The CDR3 is made up of 15 amino acids.

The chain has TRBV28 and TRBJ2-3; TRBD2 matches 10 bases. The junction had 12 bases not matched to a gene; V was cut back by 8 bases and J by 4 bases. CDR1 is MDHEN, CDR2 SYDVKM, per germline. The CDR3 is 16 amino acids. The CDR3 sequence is CASRGSGRALADTQYF. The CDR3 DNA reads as TGTGCCAGCCGAGGGAGCGGGAGGGCCTTGGCAGATACGCAGTATTTT.

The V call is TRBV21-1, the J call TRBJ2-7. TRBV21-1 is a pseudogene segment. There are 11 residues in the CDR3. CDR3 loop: CASSKNYEQYF. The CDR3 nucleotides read TGTGCCAGCAGCAAAAACTACGAGCAGTACTTC.

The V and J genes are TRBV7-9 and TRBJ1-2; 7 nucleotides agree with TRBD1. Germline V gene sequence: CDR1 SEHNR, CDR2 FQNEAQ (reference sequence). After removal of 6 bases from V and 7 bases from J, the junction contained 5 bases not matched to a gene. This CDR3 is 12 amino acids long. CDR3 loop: CASRRQGGGYTF. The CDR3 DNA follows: TGTGCCAGCAGACGACAGGGAGGTGGCTACACCTTC.

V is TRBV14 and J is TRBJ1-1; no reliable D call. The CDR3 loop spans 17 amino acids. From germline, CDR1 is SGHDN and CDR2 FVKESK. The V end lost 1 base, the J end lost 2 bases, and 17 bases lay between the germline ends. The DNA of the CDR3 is TGTGCCAGCAGCCAAGGGTGGGCCCGCCCATCCAACACTGAAGCTTTCTTT. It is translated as CASSQGWARPSNTEAFF.

The CDR3 DNA is TGCAGCGGGGACAATGAGCAGTTCTTC. Translating it yields CSGDNEQFF. This chain joins TRBV29-1 and TRBJ2-1; D is unclear. The V gene's germline CDR1 is SQVTM and CDR2 ANQGSEA. The V end was cut by 7 bases, the J end by 5 bases, with 3 bases between. This CDR3 contains 9 residues.